This T cell receptor (beta chain) originates from a study of T-cell memory formation after mild COVID-19. Study in general: Largely donor-specific TCR clusters were found.

With constant-segment primers, 5'RACE yielded cDNA libraries of TCR alpha and TCR beta that carried sample barcodes and UMIs. TCRdb reprocessed the 5' RACE reads with MiXCR, giving one entry per CDR3 protein. The sample has about 500,000 distinct CDR3 sequences, over 20% seen once; the top ten hold approximately 12%. Germline V gene lookup returns CDR1 SGHTA and CDR2 FQGTGA. The CDR3 extends over 13 amino acids. Between the trimmed V and J ends, which lost 2 bases and 8 bases, there was a span of 9 bases. This clonotype was counted a few times. This sequence originates from an adult woman who had mild COVID-19 (a few samples of this study predate the infection). Cell type and time point are not known. The J gene is TRBJ2-2, the V gene TRBV7-3; D is uncertain. The sample comprised PBMCs or a T cell subset sorted from them (not recorded which). The CDR3 loop is CASSLPVAGELFF. As DNA, the CDR3 is TGTGCCAGCAGCTTACCAGTCGCGGGGGAGCTGTTTTTT.